This TCR beta chain was documented in a study of beta chain features in type 1 diabetes. V was clipped by 4 bases and J by 2 bases; unmatched bases: 5. The CDR3 sequence is 14 residues long. Germline V gene lookup returns CDR1 SQVTM and CDR2 ANQGSEA. Investigators reverse transcribed all isolated RNA, so they sequenced expressed TCRB transcripts. Generated by immunoSEQ multiplex PCR, the TCRdb table keeps only in-frame clones and is missing some. The sample holds 250,000 to 350,000 clones, approximately 16% seen once. This clone occurred a few times. Its antigen is not known. Study-level results: Type 1 diabetes patients showed a moderate but significant shortening of TCRB CDR3s in all four CD4+ subsets.

The sequenced sample was naive CD4+ T cells from blood. The chain couples TRBV29-1 to TRBJ1-5, with TRBD1 matching over 7 bases. The receptor comes from a man between 18 and 35 years old with type 1 diabetes. CDR3 residues: CSVATGLGNQPQHF. The CDR3 DNA is TGCAGCGTTGCGACAGGGTTGGGCAATCAGCCCCAGCATTTT.